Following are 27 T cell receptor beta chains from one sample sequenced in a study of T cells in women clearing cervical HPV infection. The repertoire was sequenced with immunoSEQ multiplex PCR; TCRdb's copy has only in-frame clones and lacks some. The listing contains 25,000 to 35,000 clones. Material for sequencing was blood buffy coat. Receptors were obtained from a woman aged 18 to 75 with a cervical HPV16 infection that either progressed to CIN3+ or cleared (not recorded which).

CDR3 bases read: TGCAGTGCTAGAGATGGGACAGGGTCGTCACCG. It yields the protein CSARDGTGSSP. The entire CDR3 sequence reads CSARDGTGSSPLFF. The rearrangement joins TRBV20-1 to TRBJ2-2; TRBD1 matches at 9 bases. The read finishes 3 residues shy of the CDR3 end, and the germline J gene is used to complete it. This CDR3 contains 14 residues. CDR1 DFQATT and CDR2 SNEGSKA come from the germline V gene (reference sequence).

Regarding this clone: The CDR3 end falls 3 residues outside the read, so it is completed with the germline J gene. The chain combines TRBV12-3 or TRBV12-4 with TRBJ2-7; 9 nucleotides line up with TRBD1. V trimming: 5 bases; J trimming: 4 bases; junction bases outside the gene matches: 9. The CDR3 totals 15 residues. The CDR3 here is CASSPGQGTFYEQYF. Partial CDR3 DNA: TGTGCCAGCAGTCCCGGACAGGGGACATTTTACGAG.

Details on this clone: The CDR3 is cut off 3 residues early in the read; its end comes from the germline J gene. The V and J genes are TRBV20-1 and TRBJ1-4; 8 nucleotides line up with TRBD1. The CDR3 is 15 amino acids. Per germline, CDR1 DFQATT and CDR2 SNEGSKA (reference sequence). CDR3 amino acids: CSAHRQGSGANVLFF. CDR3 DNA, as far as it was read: TGCAGTGCCCACCGACAGGGGTCTGGGGCCAACGTA.

The CDR3 bases that were read are TGTGCCAGCAGCTTTTTAGCGGTGGGGTTAGAGACG. It is translated as CASSFLAVGLET. The entire CDR3 reads CASSFLAVGLETQYF. This rearrangement joins TRBV7-6 to TRBJ2-3, with a possible D match to TRBD2 (6 bases). The CDR3 extends 3 residues past the end of the read, so its final part is completed from the germline J gene. The CDR3 consists of 15 residues. Germline lookup yields CDR1 SGHVS and CDR2 FNYEAQ.

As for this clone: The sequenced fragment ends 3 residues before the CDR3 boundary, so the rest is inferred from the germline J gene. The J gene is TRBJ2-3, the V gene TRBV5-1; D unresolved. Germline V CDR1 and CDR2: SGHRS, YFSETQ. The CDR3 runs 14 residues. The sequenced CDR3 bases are TGCGCCAGCAGCTCGCACAGACACCAAGAGACG. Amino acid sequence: CASSSHRHQET. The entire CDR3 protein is CASSSHRHQETQYF. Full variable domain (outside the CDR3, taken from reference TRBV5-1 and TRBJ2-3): KAGVTQTPRYLIKTRGQQVTLSCSPISGHRSVSWYQQTPGQGLQFLFEYFSETQRNKGNFPGRFSGRQFSNSRSEMNVSTLELGDSALYLCASSSHRHQETQYFGPGTRLTVL.

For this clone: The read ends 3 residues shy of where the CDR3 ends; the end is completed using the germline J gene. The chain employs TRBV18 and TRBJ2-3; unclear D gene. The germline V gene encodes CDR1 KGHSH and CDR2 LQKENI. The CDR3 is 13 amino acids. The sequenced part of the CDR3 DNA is TGTGCCAGCTCACCAGGGCAGCAAGAGACG. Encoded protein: CASSPGQQET. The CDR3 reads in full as CASSPGQQETQYF.

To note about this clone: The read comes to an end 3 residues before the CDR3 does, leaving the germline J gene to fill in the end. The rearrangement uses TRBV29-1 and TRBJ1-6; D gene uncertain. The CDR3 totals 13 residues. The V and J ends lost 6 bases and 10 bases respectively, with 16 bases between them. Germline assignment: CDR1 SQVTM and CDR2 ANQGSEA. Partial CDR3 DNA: TGCAGCGTCAGGCGGGAAATTGGCTCACCC. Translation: CSVRREIGSP. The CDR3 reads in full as CSVRREIGSPLHF. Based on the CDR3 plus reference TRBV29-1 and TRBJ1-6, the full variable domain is SAVISQKPSRDICQRGTSLTIQCQVDSQVTMMFWYRQQPGQSLTLIATANQGSEATYESGFVIDKFPISRPNLTFSTLTVSNMSPEDSSIYLCSVRREIGSPLHFGNGTRLTVT.

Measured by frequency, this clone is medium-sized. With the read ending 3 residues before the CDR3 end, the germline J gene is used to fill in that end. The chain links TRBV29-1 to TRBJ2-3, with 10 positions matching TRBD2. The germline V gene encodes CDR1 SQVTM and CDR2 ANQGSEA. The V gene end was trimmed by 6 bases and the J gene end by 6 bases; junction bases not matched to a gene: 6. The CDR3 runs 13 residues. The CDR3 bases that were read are TGCAGCGTGGGACTACTAGCGGGGGATACG. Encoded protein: CSVGLLAGDT. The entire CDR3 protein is CSVGLLAGDTQYF.

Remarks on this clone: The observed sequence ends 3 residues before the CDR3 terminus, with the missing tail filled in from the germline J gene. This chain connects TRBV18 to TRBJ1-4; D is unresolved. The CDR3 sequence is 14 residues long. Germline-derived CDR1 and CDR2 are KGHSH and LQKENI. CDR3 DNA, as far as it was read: TGTGCCAGCTCACCGGGCAGTCGAGAGTCACCA. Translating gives CASSPGSRESP. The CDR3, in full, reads CASSPGSRESPLFF.

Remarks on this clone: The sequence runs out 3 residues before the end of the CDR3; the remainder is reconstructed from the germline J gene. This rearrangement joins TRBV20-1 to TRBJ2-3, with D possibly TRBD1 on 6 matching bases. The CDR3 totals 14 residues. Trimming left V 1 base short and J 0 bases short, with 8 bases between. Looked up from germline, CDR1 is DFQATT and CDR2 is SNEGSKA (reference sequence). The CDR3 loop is CSARVGASTDTQYF. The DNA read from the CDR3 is TGCAGTGCTAGAGTGGGGGCTAGCACAGATACG.

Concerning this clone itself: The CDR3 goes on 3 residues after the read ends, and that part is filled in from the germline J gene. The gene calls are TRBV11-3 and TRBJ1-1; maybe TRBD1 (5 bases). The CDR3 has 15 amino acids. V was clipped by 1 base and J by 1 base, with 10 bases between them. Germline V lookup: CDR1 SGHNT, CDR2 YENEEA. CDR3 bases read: TGTGCCAGCAGCTTAGGTGCAGGGTCGAACACTGAA. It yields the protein CASSLGAGSNTE. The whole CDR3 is CASSLGAGSNTEAFF.

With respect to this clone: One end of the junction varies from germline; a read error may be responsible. CDR3 DNA, as far as it was read: TGTGCCAGCAGCTCCCCGGGTATGAACACTGAC. This encodes CASSSPGMNTD. The whole CDR3 protein is CASSSPGMNTDAFF. V and J are TRBV7-2 and TRBJ1-1; D is unresolved. The read falls 3 residues short of the CDR3 end, and the missing part is taken from the germline J gene. This CDR3 has 14 residues. Per germline, CDR1 SGHTA and CDR2 FQGNSA.

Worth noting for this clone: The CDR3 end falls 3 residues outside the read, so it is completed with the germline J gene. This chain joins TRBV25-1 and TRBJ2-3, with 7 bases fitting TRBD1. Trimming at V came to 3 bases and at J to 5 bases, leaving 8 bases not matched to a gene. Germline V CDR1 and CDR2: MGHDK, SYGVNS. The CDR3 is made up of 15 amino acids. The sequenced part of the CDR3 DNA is TGTGCCAGCAGTGACAGGAGGAGACAGGGAGATACG. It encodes CASSDRRRQGDT. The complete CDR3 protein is CASSDRRRQGDTQYF.

The CDR3 is CASRFGQRTTYEQYF. Incomplete CDR3 DNA: TGCGCCAGCAGATTTGGACAGCGCACCACCTACGAG. This chain joins TRBV5-1 and TRBJ2-7, with D possibly being TRBD1 (6 bases). The read stops 3 residues short of the end of the CDR3; the missing end is completed from the germline J gene. From germline, CDR1 is SGHRS and CDR2 YFSETQ. This CDR3 is 15 amino acids long. V dropped 5 bases and J dropped 2 bases, with 17 bases sitting between them.

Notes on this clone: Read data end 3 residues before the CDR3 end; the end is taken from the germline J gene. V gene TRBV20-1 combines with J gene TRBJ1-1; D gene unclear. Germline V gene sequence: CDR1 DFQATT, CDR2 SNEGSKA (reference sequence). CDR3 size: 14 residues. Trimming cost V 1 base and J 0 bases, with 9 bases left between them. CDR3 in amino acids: CSARVNRLNTEAFF. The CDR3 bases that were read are TGCAGTGCTAGAGTGAACAGATTGAACACTGAA.

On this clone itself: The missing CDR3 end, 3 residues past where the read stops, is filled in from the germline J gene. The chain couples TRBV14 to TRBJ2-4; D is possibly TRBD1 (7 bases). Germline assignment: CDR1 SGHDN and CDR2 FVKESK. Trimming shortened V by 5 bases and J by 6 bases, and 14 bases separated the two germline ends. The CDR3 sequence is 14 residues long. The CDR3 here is CASSSGGQGNIQYF. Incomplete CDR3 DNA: TGTGCCAGCAGCTCAGGGGGGCAGGGAAACATT.

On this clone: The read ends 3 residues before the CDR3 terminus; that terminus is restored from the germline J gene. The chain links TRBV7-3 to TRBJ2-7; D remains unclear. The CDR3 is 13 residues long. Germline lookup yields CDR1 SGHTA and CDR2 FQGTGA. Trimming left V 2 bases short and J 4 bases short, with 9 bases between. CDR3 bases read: TGTGCCAGCAGCTTATCGTATCAGTACGAG. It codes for CASSLSYQYE. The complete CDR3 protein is CASSLSYQYEQYF.

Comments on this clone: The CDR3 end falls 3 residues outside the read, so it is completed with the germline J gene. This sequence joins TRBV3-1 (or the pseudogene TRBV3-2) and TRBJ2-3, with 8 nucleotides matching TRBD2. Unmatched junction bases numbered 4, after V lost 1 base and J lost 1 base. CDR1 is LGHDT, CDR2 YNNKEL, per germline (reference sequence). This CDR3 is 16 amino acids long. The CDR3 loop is CASSQVRGGGTDTQYF. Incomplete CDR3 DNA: TGTGCCAGCAGCCAAGTTCGGGGGGGCGGCACAGATACG.

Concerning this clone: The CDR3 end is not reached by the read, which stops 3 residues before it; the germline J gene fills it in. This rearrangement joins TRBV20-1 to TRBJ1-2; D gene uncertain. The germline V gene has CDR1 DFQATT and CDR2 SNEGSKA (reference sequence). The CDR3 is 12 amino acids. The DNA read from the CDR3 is TGCAGTGCTAGGATTGGCCTCGGGGGC. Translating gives CSARIGLGG. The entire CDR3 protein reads CSARIGLGGYTF.

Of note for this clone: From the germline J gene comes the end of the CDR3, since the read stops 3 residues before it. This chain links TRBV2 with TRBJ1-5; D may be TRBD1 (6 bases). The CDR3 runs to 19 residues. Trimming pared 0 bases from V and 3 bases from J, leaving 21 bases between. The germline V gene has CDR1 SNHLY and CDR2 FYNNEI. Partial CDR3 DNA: TGTGCCAGCAGTGAAGCGCAGAGAAGTAGACAGGCTCCCAATCAGCCC. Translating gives CASSEAQRSRQAPNQP. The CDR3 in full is CASSEAQRSRQAPNQPQHF.

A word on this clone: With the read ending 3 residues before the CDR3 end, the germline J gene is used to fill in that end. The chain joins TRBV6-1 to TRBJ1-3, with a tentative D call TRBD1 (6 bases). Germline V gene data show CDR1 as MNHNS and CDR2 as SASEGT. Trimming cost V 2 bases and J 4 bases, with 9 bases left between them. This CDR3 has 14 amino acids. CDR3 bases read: TGTGCCAGCAGTGAACTAAGGGGGGGAAACACC. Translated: CASSELRGGNT. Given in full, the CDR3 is CASSELRGGNTIYF.

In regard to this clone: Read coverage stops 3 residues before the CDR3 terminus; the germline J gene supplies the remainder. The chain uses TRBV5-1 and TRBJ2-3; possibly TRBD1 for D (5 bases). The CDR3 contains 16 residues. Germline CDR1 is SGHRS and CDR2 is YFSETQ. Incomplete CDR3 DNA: TGCGCCAGCAGCTTGGAGCAGCTTCAGGGCAATCAGCCG. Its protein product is CASSLEQLQGNQP. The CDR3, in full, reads CASSLEQLQGNQPQYF. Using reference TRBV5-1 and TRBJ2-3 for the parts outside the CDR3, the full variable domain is KAGVTQTPRYLIKTRGQQVTLSCSPISGHRSVSWYQQTPGQGLQFLFEYFSETQRNKGNFPGRFSGRQFSNSRSEMNVSTLELGDSALYLCASSLEQLQGNQPQYFGPGTRLTVL.

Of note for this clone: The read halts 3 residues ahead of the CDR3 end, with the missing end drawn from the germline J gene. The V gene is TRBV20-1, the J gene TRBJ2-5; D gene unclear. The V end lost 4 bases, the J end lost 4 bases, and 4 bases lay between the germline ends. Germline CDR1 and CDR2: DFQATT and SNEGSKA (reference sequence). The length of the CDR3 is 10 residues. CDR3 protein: CSATLETQYF. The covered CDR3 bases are TGCAGTGCTACATTAGAGACC.

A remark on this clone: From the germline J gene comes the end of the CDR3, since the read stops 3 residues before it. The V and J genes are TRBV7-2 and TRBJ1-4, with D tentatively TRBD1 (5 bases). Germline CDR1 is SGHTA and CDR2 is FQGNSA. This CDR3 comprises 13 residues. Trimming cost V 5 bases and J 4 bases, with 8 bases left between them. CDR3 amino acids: CASSRGGNEKLFF. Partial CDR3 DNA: TGTGCCAGCAGCCGGGGGGGTAATGAAAAA. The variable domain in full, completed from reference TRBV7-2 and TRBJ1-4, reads GAGVSQSPSNKVTEKGKDVELRCDPISGHTALYWYRQSLGQGLEFLIYFQGNSAPDKSGLPSDRFSAERTGGSVSTLTIQRTQQEDSAVYLCASSRGGNEKLFFGSGTQLSVL.

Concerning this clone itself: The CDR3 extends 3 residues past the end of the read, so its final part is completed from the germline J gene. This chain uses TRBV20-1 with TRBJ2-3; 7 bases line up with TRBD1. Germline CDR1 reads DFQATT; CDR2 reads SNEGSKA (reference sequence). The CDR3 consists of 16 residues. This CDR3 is CSARDPERGPNQPQYF. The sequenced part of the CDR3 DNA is TGCAGTGCTAGAGATCCGGAAAGGGGGCCCAATCAGCCG.

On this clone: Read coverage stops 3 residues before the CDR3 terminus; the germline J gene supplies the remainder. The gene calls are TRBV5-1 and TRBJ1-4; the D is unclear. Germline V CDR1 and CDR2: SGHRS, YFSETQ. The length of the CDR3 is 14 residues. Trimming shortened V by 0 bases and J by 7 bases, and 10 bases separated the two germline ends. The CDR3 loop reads CASSLGSEGEKLFF. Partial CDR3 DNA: TGCGCCAGCAGCTTGGGGTCGGAGGGTGAAAAA. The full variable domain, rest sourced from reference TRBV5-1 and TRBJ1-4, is KAGVTQTPRYLIKTRGQQVTLSCSPISGHRSVSWYQQTPGQGLQFLFEYFSETQRNKGNFPGRFSGRQFSNSRSEMNVSTLELGDSALYLCASSLGSEGEKLFFGSGTQLSVL.

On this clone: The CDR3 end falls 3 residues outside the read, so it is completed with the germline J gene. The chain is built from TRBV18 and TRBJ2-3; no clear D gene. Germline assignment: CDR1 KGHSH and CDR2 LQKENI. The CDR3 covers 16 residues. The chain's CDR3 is CASSPMERQVNQPQYF. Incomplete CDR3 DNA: TGTGCCAGCTCACCCATGGAACGGCAGGTCAATCAGCCG.